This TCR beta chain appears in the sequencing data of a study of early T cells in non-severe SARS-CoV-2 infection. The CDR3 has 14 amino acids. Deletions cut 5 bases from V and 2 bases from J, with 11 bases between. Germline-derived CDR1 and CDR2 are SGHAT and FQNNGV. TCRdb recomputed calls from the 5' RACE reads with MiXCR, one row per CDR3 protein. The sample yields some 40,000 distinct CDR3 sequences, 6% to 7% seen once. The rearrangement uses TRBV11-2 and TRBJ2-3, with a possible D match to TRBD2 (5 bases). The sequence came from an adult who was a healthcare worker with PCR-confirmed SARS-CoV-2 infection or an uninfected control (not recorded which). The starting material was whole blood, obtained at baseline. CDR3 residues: CASSPRGFTDTQYF. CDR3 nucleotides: TGTGCCAGCAGCCCCCGCGGGTTCACAGATACGCAGTATTTT.